This TCR beta chain was obtained from a study of Ad26.COV2.S vaccination and SARS-CoV-2 variants. Looking at the study overall: Once, or twice with 56 days between doses, Ad26.COV2.S was given intramuscularly.

Generated by immunoSEQ multiplex PCR, the TCRdb table keeps only in-frame clones and is missing some. The data hold roughly 420,000 clones, with about 91% observed a single time. V gave up 6 bases and J gave up 3 bases, with 11 bases separating them. CDR3 length: 13 amino acids. Germline assignment: CDR1 MNHEY and CDR2 SVGAGI. As for treatment: around 19 received Ad26.COV2.S at low or high dose, single or two shots; about 5 received placebo; per-sample allocation not given. At day 63 after the first vaccine or placebo injection, samples were drawn. Donation came from an adult in Boston who was aged 18-55 years. The study used a vaccine consisting of an Ad26 vector that expressed Wuhan-strain SARS-CoV-2 spike.

V and J are TRBV6-5 and TRBJ1-2, with D perhaps matching TRBD1 (6 bases). The sample here was peripheral blood, taken in a trial of Ad26.COV2.S vaccine versus placebo. The TCR was taken from a person aged 18-60 years who received the Ad26.COV2.S COVID-19 vaccine or a placebo. The DNA of the CDR3 is TGTGCCAGCAGGAAAACAGGGTACTATGGCTACACCTTC. Protein product: CASRKTGYYGYTF.